This T cell receptor beta chain was recovered during a study of blood T cell repertoires in COVID-19. About the study: Samples representing acute and convalescent COVID-19 were sourced from the United States, Italy and Spain.

Original analysis: From reference gene primer amplification, estimates of nucleated cell counts were derived. The protocol was immunoSEQ multiplex PCR, while the TCRdb copy is restricted to in-frame clones and leaves out a portion. That table gives V, J and clone size, and the DNA gave D and trimming. The table shows about 87,000 clones, with about 88% occurring only once. The clonotype comes from a man aged 35 to 55 with acute or convalescent COVID-19. Sequenced sample: peripheral blood.

The CDR3 DNA reads as TGTGCCAGTAGTATCCGGGACAAGACAAATCAGCCCCAGCATTTT. It is translated as CASSIRDKTNQPQHF. The V gene is TRBV19, the J gene TRBJ1-5, with a tentative D call TRBD1 (6 bases). CDR1 and CDR2 from the germline V gene are LNHDA and SQIVND (reference sequence). CDR3 length: 15 amino acids. V was trimmed by 3 bases and J by 4 bases, leaving 13 bases between them.